Presented here are 12 T cell receptor beta chains from one specimen sequenced in a study of T-cell memory formation after mild COVID-19 (dated by TCRdb to the early 2020s). Library creation used 5' RACE. The run used an Illumina NovaSeq 6000. TCRdb reran the public reads through fastp at Q25 and MiXCR, keeping productive beta chains. CDR3 protein duplicates are merged, each entry listing the most common genes and DNA. This sample gives about 320,000 distinct CDR3 sequences in total; 13% to 15% of them show up just once. The top ten clones comprise over 20% of the sample. Sequenced input: PBMCs or a T cell subset sorted from them (not recorded which). The receptors were sampled from a man between 18 and 35 years old who had mild COVID-19 (a few samples of this study predate the infection). The sample titles of this study are shuffled in the database, so cell type and time point are left out; the donor was told from shared clones.

This clonotype was picked up many times. The CDR3 region has the DNA TGCGCCAGCAGCTCACTGACTAGTTTGGGAGATACGCAGTATTTT. Amino acid sequence: CASSSLTSLGDTQYF. The V and J genes are TRBV5-1 and TRBJ2-3; a weak D match, TRBD2 (6 bases). Germline CDR1 and CDR2: SGHRS and YFSETQ. CDR3 size: 15 residues. V dropped 3 bases and J dropped 5 bases, with 16 bases sitting between them.

The sample holds many counts of this clonotype. V is TRBV6-5 and J is TRBJ2-5, with a weak D call TRBD2 (5 bases). The germline V and J ends were trimmed by 8 bases and 3 bases, with 7 bases remaining between them. The V gene's germline CDR1 is MNHEY and CDR2 SVGAGI. The CDR3 covers 11 residues. The CDR3 spells CASVEEETQYF. The CDR3 nucleotides are TGTGCCAGCGTGGAGGAAGAGACCCAGTACTTC.

This clonotype was detected a few times. The rearrangement uses TRBV7-3 and TRBJ2-5, with 8 bases fitting TRBD1. This CDR3 region has 14 residues. With 5 bases clipped from V and 0 bases from J, the junction kept 2 bases outside the gene matches. Germline lookup yields CDR1 SGHTA and CDR2 FQGTGA. Here the CDR3 reads CASSEDRDQETQYF. The CDR3 bases are TGTGCCAGCAGCGAGGACAGGGACCAAGAGACCCAGTACTTC.

The table lists this clonotype with a few counts. CDR3 in amino acids: CASSPFRGNQETQYF. The CDR3 DNA follows: TGCGCCAGCAGCCCATTCAGGGGTAACCAAGAGACCCAGTACTTC. The chain recombines TRBV5-1 with TRBJ2-5; TRBD1 is a possible D gene (6 bases). CDR3 size: 15 residues. The V end was cut by 4 bases, the J end by 0 bases, with 13 bases between. Per the germline V gene, CDR1 is SGHRS and CDR2 is YFSETQ. Combining the CDR3 with reference TRBV5-1 and TRBJ2-5 gives the whole variable domain KAGVTQTPRYLIKTRGQQVTLSCSPISGHRSVSWYQQTPGQGLQFLFEYFSETQRNKGNFPGRFSGRQFSNSRSEMNVSTLELGDSALYLCASSPFRGNQETQYFGPGTRLLVL.

This clonotype turned up a few times. The gene calls are TRBV5-1 and TRBJ1-3; no clear D. The V gene's germline CDR1 is SGHRS and CDR2 YFSETQ. Trimming took off 4 bases at V and 0 bases at J, with 11 bases between the two ends. There are 15 residues in the CDR3. The CDR3 coding sequence is TGCGCCAGCAGCGCCGGACGGAACTCTGGAAACACCATATATTTT. Its protein is CASSAGRNSGNTIYF.

This sequence joins TRBV7-2 and TRBJ2-4; D uncertain. Trimming took 6 bases from V and 6 from J, leaving 18 bases between them. CDR1 is SGHTA and CDR2 is FQGNSA in the germline V gene. This CDR3 is built from 15 residues. The DNA of the CDR3 is TGTGCCAGCAGACCCTCCGGCAACGACTTAAACATTCAGTACTTC. Translation: CASRPSGNDLNIQYF.

The rearrangement links TRBV20-1 to TRBJ2-1; 7 nucleotides agree with TRBD2. Trimming cost V 6 bases and J 7 bases; bases outside gene matches: 9. The CDR3 runs to 13 residues. Germline CDR1 and CDR2: DFQATT and SNEGSKA (reference sequence). The CDR3 sequence is CSAIRTSSNEQFF. As DNA, the CDR3 is TGCAGTGCCATTAGGACTAGTAGTAATGAGCAGTTCTTC.

This clonotype came up a few times. The chain couples TRBV7-2 to TRBJ2-5; D uncertain. The V gene's germline CDR1 is SGHTA and CDR2 FQGNSA. V was cut by 7 bases and J by 6 bases, with 24 bases left in between. The CDR3 contains 16 residues. In DNA, the CDR3 is TGTGCCAGCAACTCCATTTCCCCGAGTCGTAGTCAGACCCAGTACTTC. Its protein product is CASNSISPSRSQTQYF.

This clonotype has only a few counts. The CDR3 loop is CASSQRYSGEGGTQYF. The CDR3 coding sequence is TGCGCCAGCAGTCAGCGGTACAGCGGGGAAGGGGGTACGCAGTATTTT. The chain links TRBV4-1 to TRBJ2-3; D may be TRBD2 (7 bases). Trimming took 6 bases from V and 8 from J, leaving 24 bases between them. Germline V CDR1 and CDR2: MGHRA, YSYEKL. CDR3 length equals 16 residues.

J is TRBJ1-3 and V is TRBV7-9, with 8 bases matching TRBD1. Germline CDR1 is SEHNR and CDR2 is FQNEAQ (reference sequence). With V trimmed by 5 bases and J by 1 base, 7 bases remained unmatched. The length of the CDR3 is 16 residues. CDR3 amino acids: CASSLIYRGSGNTIYF. The CDR3 DNA sequence: TGTGCCAGCAGCCTAATCTACAGGGGGTCTGGAAACACCATATATTTT.

This clonotype was seen many times. This sequence joins TRBV2 and TRBJ2-1, with 11 bases that match TRBD2. V lost 10 bases, J lost 6 bases, and 14 bases stayed unmatched. Germline V lookup: CDR1 SNHLY, CDR2 FYNNEI. The CDR3 loop spans 16 amino acids. The CDR3 sequence is CATYGLAGGSRNEQFF. DNA of the CDR3: TGTGCCACCTATGGCCTAGCGGGGGGCAGTCGCAATGAGCAGTTCTTC.

There are a few counts of this clonotype. The rearrangement links TRBV12-3 or TRBV12-4 to TRBJ2-7, with a weak D call TRBD1 (5 bases). The CDR3 length is 14 residues. Trimming removed 6 bases from V and 0 bases from J, with 12 bases in between. The CDR3 nucleotides are TGTGCCAGCAGCCCTCCCGACAGCTCCTACGAGCAGTACGTC. As protein: CASSPPDSSYEQYV.